Listed below are T cell receptor beta chains from one sample, sequenced in a study of T-cell reconstitution after alpha-beta-depleted transplantation in children. TCRdb called the PCR reads again in MiXCR, with one record for every CDR3 protein. The table records nearly 550,000 distinct CDR3 sequences, 15% to 20% of them present only once. Sequencing used PBMCs from the stem cell graft donor, obtained from the stem cell graft. All receptors derive from a human donor who donated a stem cell graft to a child with acute lymphoblastic leukemia. CDR3s include the opening cysteine and the closing phenylalanine or tryptophan. Each record gives: J gene, D gene, clone size, V gene, CDR3 DNA, CDR3 protein. D genes are given only for firm matches. Size is omitted from some rows. Given values are once, few, many or a class for expanded clones.

>TRBJ2-3|TRBD2|few|TRBV20-1
TGCAGTGCTAGAGATGAACTAGCGGGAGGGCTCCGCACAGATACGCAGTATTTT
CSARDELAGGLRTDTQYF
>TRBJ2-7|.|few|TRBV4-1
TGCGCCAGCAGCCAAGATACCCCCTTTCGAAGTTCGTGGTACGAGCAGTACTTC
CASSQDTPFRSSWYEQYF
>TRBJ2-1|.|.|TRBV18
TGTGCCAGCTCACTTCGCGGGACCTGGTACAATGAGCAGTTCTTC
CASSLRGTWYNEQFF
>TRBJ2-5|TRBD1|many|TRBV7-9
TGTGCCAGCAGCTACAGGGGGCAGCACACAGGGGAGACCCAGTACTTC
CASSYRGQHTGETQYF
>TRBJ2-1|.|few|TRBV9
TGTGCCAGCACCGACGAACATGAGCAGTTCTTC
CASTDEHEQFF
>TRBJ1-4|.|.|TRBV7-6
TGTGCCAGCAGCCCCCCAAGGGGAGAAAAACTGTTTTTT
CASSPPRGEKLFF
>TRBJ1-5|.|many|TRBV25-1
TGTGCCAGCAGTGGGGGGGGGAGCAATCAGCCCCAGCATTTT
CASSGGGSNQPQHF
>TRBJ1-1|TRBD1|few|TRBV4-2
TGTGCCAGCAGCCAAGAAGGGACAGGGGAGGAAGCTTTCTTT
CASSQEGTGEEAFF
>TRBJ2-7|TRBD2|few|TRBV20-1
TGCAGTGCTAGAGATCGAGCGGGGGTAGGTTACGAGCAGTACTTC
CSARDRAGVGYEQYF
>TRBJ1-1|.|few|TRBV29-1
TGCAGCGTTGAAGGTGGCGTAGGCAACGCTGAAGCTTTCTTT
CSVEGGVGNAEAFF
>TRBJ1-1|.|.|TRBV5-1
TGCGCCAGCAGCTTGAGTGGAACGGCCGCTGAAGCTTTCTTT
CASSLSGTAAEAFF
>TRBJ1-1|.|.|TRBV5-1
TGCGCCAGCAGCTTGGGCTCCTTGGGGGTTTCTGAAGCTTTCTTT
CASSLGSLGVSEAFF
>TRBJ1-5|.|.|TRBV12-3/TRBV12-4
TGTGCCAGCAGTTTAGTGATCAATCAGCCCCAGCATTTT
CASSLVINQPQHF
>TRBJ2-3|.|.|TRBV15
TGTGCCACCAGCAGGTTCCCTACTGTAACAGGGTCCCCTGATACGCAGTATTTT
CATSRFPTVTGSPDTQYF
>TRBJ2-7|TRBD2|.|TRBV3-1
TGTGCCAGCAGCCAAGAACTAGCGGGAGAAGGGCGCGAGCAGTACTTC
CASSQELAGEGREQYF
>TRBJ1-5|TRBD1|.|TRBV5-5
TGTGCCAGCAGCGCCTCGACAGGGAACGATCAGCCCCAGCATTTT
CASSASTGNDQPQHF
>TRBJ2-3|TRBD1|few|TRBV29-1
TGCAGCGTGACAGGGGTTGGTACAGATACGCAGTATTTT
CSVTGVGTDTQYF
>TRBJ2-7|.|few|TRBV20-1
TGCAGTGCTAGACCGCCCCCCCCGGAGCAGTACTTC
CSARPPPPEQYF
>TRBJ2-1|.|few|TRBV20-1
TGCAGTGCTAGAAGTAGGGACTCACAGCATGATTACAATGAGCAGTTCTTC
CSARSRDSQHDYNEQFF
>TRBJ2-4|TRBD1|.|TRBV7-3
TGTGCCAGCAGCCCGTCGGGACAGGGGAACATTCAGTACTTC
CASSPSGQGNIQYF
>TRBJ2-7|TRBD2|few|TRBV3-1
TGTGCCAGCCCGGGCGGGCTAGCGGGAGGTCTCTACGAGCAGTACTTC
CASPGGLAGGLYEQYF
>TRBJ2-3|.|.|TRBV5-1
TGCGCCAGCAGCTTGGAACTCACTAGCTCTACCCTCACAGATACGCAGTATTTT
CASSLELTSSTLTDTQYF
>TRBJ2-1|.|once|TRBV27
TGTGCCAGCAGTTTTTCAGGAGGCTTTGAGTTCTTC
CASSFSGGFEFF
>TRBJ2-7|.|.|TRBV7-6
TGTGCCAGCAGCTCCGACAGTGGCTACGAGCAGTACTTC
CASSSDSGYEQYF
>TRBJ2-1|.|few|TRBV27
TGTGCCAGCAGCTCCCCCCGGGGCTCCTACAATGAGCAGTTCTTC
CASSSPRGSYNEQFF
>TRBJ2-7|TRBD2|few|TRBV7-2
TGTGCCAGCAGCTTACCCCGTGCTAGCGGGTTCCACGAGCAGTACTTC
CASSLPRASGFHEQYF
>TRBJ2-2|.|few|TRBV4-1
TGCGCCAGCAGCTCCAGTGGGGGCCGCACCGGGGAGCTGTTTTTT
CASSSSGGRTGELFF
>TRBJ2-7|.|.|TRBV12-3/TRBV12-4
TGTGCCAGCAGTCCTGGGGGGGCCGGAGCGGACGAGCAGTACTTC
CASSPGGAGADEQYF
>TRBJ2-1|.|many|TRBV20-1
TGCAGTGCTAGTCCCAGGCAGGACTACAATGAGCAGTTCTTC
CSASPRQDYNEQFF
>TRBJ2-1|TRBD1|.|TRBV24-1
TGTGCCACCAGTGACCCAGGACAGGGTTCAGACGAGCAGTTCTTC
CATSDPGQGSDEQFF
>TRBJ1-2|.|few|TRBV7-2
TGTGCCAGCAGCTTGGGGATGGGCTACACCTTC
CASSLGMGYTF
>TRBJ2-7|.|few|TRBV7-9
TGTGCCAGCAGCTTTGGGGTGCACGAGCAGTACTTC
CASSFGVHEQYF
>TRBJ2-6|TRBD1|few|TRBV6-5
TGTGCCAGCAGTTACTCGACAGGGGTCCCCTCTGGGGCCAACGTCCTGACTTTC
CASSYSTGVPSGANVLTF
>TRBJ2-6|TRBD1|few|TRBV18
TGTGCCAGCTCGCTGGGGACAGGGGCCTCCGGGGCCAACGTCCTGACTTTC
CASSLGTGASGANVLTF
>TRBJ2-2|.|few|TRBV6-5
TGTGCCAGCTGGAGCACGGGGAAGGGCGGGGAGCTGTTTTTT
CASWSTGKGGELFF
>TRBJ1-5|TRBD1|.|TRBV15
TGTGCCACCAGCAGCGGACGGGACAGCTATCAGCCCCAGCATTTT
CATSSGRDSYQPQHF
>TRBJ2-1|TRBD2|.|TRBV4-1
TGCGCCAGCAGCCAAGGAGCGGGAGGGGACGAGCAGTTCTTC
CASSQGAGGDEQFF
>TRBJ2-5|TRBD1|few|TRBV5-1
TGCGCCAGCAGCATATCCGGGACAGGGGGTCAAGAGACCCAGTACTTC
CASSISGTGGQETQYF
>TRBJ1-2|.|.|TRBV5-1
TGCGCCAGCAGCGGAAACTATGGCTACACCTTC
CASSGNYGYTF
>TRBJ2-4|TRBD2|.|TRBV4-1
TGCGCCAGCAGCCAAGGGGGGAGGGGTGACATTCAGTACTTC
CASSQGGRGDIQYF
>TRBJ2-1|.|.|TRBV14
TGTGCCAGCAGCCAAGATCTGACGCCGTACGAGCAGTTCTTC
CASSQDLTPYEQFF
>TRBJ2-7|.|.|TRBV14
TGTGCCAGCAGCCAAGTCCTACCGGGCGAGCAGTACTTC
CASSQVLPGEQYF
>TRBJ2-1|.|few|TRBV12-3/TRBV12-4
TGTGCCAGCAGTTTTGTCGGGACAAAGCAGTTCTTC
CASSFVGTKQFF
>TRBJ1-1|TRBD1|.|TRBV18
TGTGCCAGCTCACAACAGGGGAGCACTGAAGCTTTCTTT
CASSQQGSTEAFF
>TRBJ1-2|.|few|TRBV6-5
TGTGCCAGCAGTTTCGCAACGGGACATGGAAACTATGGCTACACCTTC
CASSFATGHGNYGYTF
>TRBJ2-7|TRBD1|few|TRBV7-8
TGTGCCAGCAGCCCAGGGGGTCTCCGGGACAGGGATGCCGAGCAGTACTTC
CASSPGGLRDRDAEQYF
>TRBJ1-1|.|.|TRBV7-9
TGTGCCAGCAGCTTAGTCGGCTTGAGCGCTGAAGCTTTCTTT
CASSLVGLSAEAFF
>TRBJ1-1|.|.|TRBV7-8
TGTGCCAGCAGCTATTATGGGGTGAACACTGAAGCTTTCTTT
CASSYYGVNTEAFF
>TRBJ2-1|TRBD2|few|TRBV5-1
TGCGCCAGCAGCTTGCTCCTAGCGGAGCGCAATGAGCAGTTCTTC
CASSLLLAERNEQFF
>TRBJ1-1|.|.|TRBV5-1
TGCGCCAGCAGCCAACGGAGCTCGGTCCTATTGAACACTGAAGCTTTCTTT
CASSQRSSVLLNTEAFF
>TRBJ2-5|TRBD2|.|TRBV5-6
TGTGCCAGCACTAGTCTAGCGGTATACTACCAAGAGACCCAGTACTTC
CASTSLAVYYQETQYF
>TRBJ2-2|.|few|TRBV6-1
TGTGCCAGCACCGGGGTCGGGAACGCTGTCACCGGGGAGCTGTTTTTT
CASTGVGNAVTGELFF
>TRBJ2-1|TRBD2|.|TRBV5-1
TGCGCCAGCAGCTTGCCCGGCGGGGGCTCCTACAATGAGCAGTTCTTC
CASSLPGGGSYNEQFF
>TRBJ1-1|.|.|TRBV12-3/TRBV12-4
TGTGCCAGCAGTTTCGGGGGCTCGGGGACTGAAGCTTTCTTT
CASSFGGSGTEAFF